This is a list of T cell receptor beta chains from one sample in a study of identical twins. TCRdb itself ran the 5' RACE reads through MiXCR, one entry per CDR3 protein. The repertoire consists of some 240,000 distinct CDR3 sequences, with about 8% occurring once and the leading ten covering 3%. These data were likewise used in another study, on yellow fever vaccine responses in identical twins.

Material: CD8+ T cells sorted from blood. These receptors originate from a woman between 18 and 29 years old in good health. Both conserved end residues are part of each CDR3. Each record gives: V gene, clone size, D gene, J gene, CDR3 DNA, CDR3 protein. D genes are given only for firm matches. Some rows have no size entry. The others give once, few or many, or a class for an expanded clone.

v_gene: TRBV11-2
abundance: NA
d_gene: NA
j_gene: TRBJ2-5
CDR3nt: TGTGCCAGCAGCTTAGGGGAGGGGGGGACCCCGTTTCAAGAGACCCAGTACTTC
CDR3aa: CASSLGEGGTPFQETQYF

v_gene: TRBV7-9
abundance: many
d_gene: TRBD2
j_gene: TRBJ2-1
CDR3nt: TGTGCCAGCAGCTTAGCCCTGGCTAGCGGTCCTGAGCAGTTCTTC
CDR3aa: CASSLALASGPEQFF

v_gene: TRBV12-5
abundance: NA
d_gene: NA
j_gene: TRBJ2-2
CDR3nt: TGTGCTAGTGGTTTAGGGGGGCAGGGGGAGCTGTTTTTT
CDR3aa: CASGLGGQGELFF

v_gene: TRBV6-1
abundance: NA
d_gene: NA
j_gene: TRBJ2-7
CDR3nt: TGTGCCAGCGGCCCGGGGGTCACCTACGAGCAGTACTTC
CDR3aa: CASGPGVTYEQYF

v_gene: TRBV29-1
abundance: NA
d_gene: NA
j_gene: TRBJ2-2
CDR3nt: TGCAGCGTTGATCAAGGGGGCACCGGGGAGCTGTTTTTT
CDR3aa: CSVDQGGTGELFF

v_gene: TRBV10-3
abundance: many
d_gene: TRBD1
j_gene: TRBJ2-3
CDR3nt: TGTGCCATCGGACAGGGGCCGGTCACAGATACGCAGTATTTT
CDR3aa: CAIGQGPVTDTQYF

v_gene: TRBV12-3/TRBV12-4
abundance: many
d_gene: TRBD2
j_gene: TRBJ2-7
CDR3nt: TGTGCCAGCAGTTTAATCGCTAGCGGAACCTACGAGCAGTACTTC
CDR3aa: CASSLIASGTYEQYF

v_gene: TRBV20-1
abundance: many
d_gene: TRBD2
j_gene: TRBJ2-2
CDR3nt: TGCAGTGCTAGAGCCCCCTGGGCGGGAGGGCCCACCGGGGAGCTGTTTTTT
CDR3aa: CSARAPWAGGPTGELFF

v_gene: TRBV13
abundance: NA
d_gene: TRBD1
j_gene: TRBJ2-7
CDR3nt: TGTGCCAGCAGACCTTCCGGGACAGGGTTGCTAGAGCAGTACTTC
CDR3aa: CASRPSGTGLLEQYF

v_gene: TRBV7-8
abundance: few
d_gene: NA
j_gene: TRBJ2-3
CDR3nt: TGTGCCAGCAGCCCCTACGAGAGAGAGTCCACAGATACGCAGTATTTT
CDR3aa: CASSPYERESTDTQYF

v_gene: TRBV7-6
abundance: NA
d_gene: TRBD1
j_gene: TRBJ1-2
CDR3nt: TGTGCCAGCAGCTCAGGACAGGAGAGATACACCTTC
CDR3aa: CASSSGQERYTF

v_gene: TRBV15
abundance: many
d_gene: NA
j_gene: TRBJ2-5
CDR3nt: TGTGCCACCAGCATTAGACCTGGGAGCAGGGAGACCCAGTACTTC
CDR3aa: CATSIRPGSRETQYF

v_gene: TRBV11-1
abundance: NA
d_gene: TRBD2
j_gene: TRBJ2-3
CDR3nt: TGTGCCAGCAGCTCGACTAGCGGGGGACCCACTAGCACAGATACGCAGTATTTT
CDR3aa: CASSSTSGGPTSTDTQYF

v_gene: TRBV27
abundance: few
d_gene: NA
j_gene: TRBJ2-2
CDR3nt: TGTGCCAGCAGTTTCTTCTGGCAGGGTCGAACCGGGGAGCTGTTTTTT
CDR3aa: CASSFFWQGRTGELFF

v_gene: TRBV27
abundance: few
d_gene: NA
j_gene: TRBJ1-1
CDR3nt: TGTGCCAGCAGAGTGACAGGTTGGAACACTGAAGCTTTCTTT
CDR3aa: CASRVTGWNTEAFF

v_gene: TRBV7-2
abundance: many
d_gene: NA
j_gene: TRBJ2-1
CDR3nt: TGTGCCAGCAGCTTAGCGATCCTTGGGGATGAGCAGTTCTTC
CDR3aa: CASSLAILGDEQFF

v_gene: TRBV4-1
abundance: many
d_gene: TRBD2
j_gene: TRBJ2-7
CDR3nt: TGCGCCAGCAGCCAAAGCGGGACCAGCTCCTACGAGCAGTACTTC
CDR3aa: CASSQSGTSSYEQYF

v_gene: TRBV3-1
abundance: NA
d_gene: NA
j_gene: TRBJ1-4
CDR3nt: TGTGCCAGCAGCCAAGAGGAGGGCAGGGCTTATGAAAAACTGTTTTTT
CDR3aa: CASSQEEGRAYEKLFF

v_gene: TRBV14
abundance: many
d_gene: TRBD2
j_gene: TRBJ2-1
CDR3nt: TGTGCCAGCCACAGCGGGGGCAGTTCAAATGAGCAGTTCTTC
CDR3aa: CASHSGGSSNEQFF

v_gene: TRBV15
abundance: NA
d_gene: NA
j_gene: TRBJ2-1
CDR3nt: TGTGCCACCAGCCCTTATCTTGATCCGGGACTTGGCAATGAGCAGTTCTTC
CDR3aa: CATSPYLDPGLGNEQFF

v_gene: TRBV29-1
abundance: many
d_gene: NA
j_gene: TRBJ1-6
CDR3nt: TGCAGCCACCAGGGGTCAGCTTTTCCCCTCCACTTT
CDR3aa: CSHQGSAFPLHF

v_gene: TRBV12-3/TRBV12-4
abundance: many
d_gene: NA
j_gene: TRBJ1-1
CDR3nt: TGTGCCAGCAGTCACTTGGCCACTGAAGCTTTCTTT
CDR3aa: CASSHLATEAFF

v_gene: TRBV18
abundance: NA
d_gene: NA
j_gene: TRBJ2-7
CDR3nt: TGTGCCAGCTCACCCAGGGAAATAGCGGTATCCTACGAGCAGTACTTC
CDR3aa: CASSPREIAVSYEQYF